This passage covers 17 T cell receptor beta chains from one sample sequenced in a study of tissue T cells after allogeneic stem cell transplantation. The data were produced by immunoSEQ multiplex PCR, yet TCRdb's version contains in-frame clones alone and is incomplete. This table has about 21,000 clones, 69% appearing once. Material for sequencing was blood. These receptors came from a female BALB/c mouse in good health. For the strain, the MHC haplotype given is H2-d.

Comment on this clone: Genes and germline come from the mouse. The read gets to within 1 residue of the CDR3 end, and the germline J gene fills in the rest. This chain links TRBV13-2 with TRBJ1-2; 10 nucleotides agree with TRBD1. The CDR3 runs to 15 residues. Trimming took 3 bases from V and 4 from J; bases not matched to a gene: 6. Germline CDR1 and CDR2: NNHNN and SYGAGS (reference sequence). The CDR3 loop is CASGGRDRGGSDYTF. Incomplete CDR3 DNA: TGTGCCAGCGGTGGCCGGGACAGGGGTGGCTCCGACTACACC.

Turning to this clone: All gene names here are mouse names. The read ends 1 residue early relative to the CDR3; the germline J gene fills the gap. This sequence joins TRBV5 and TRBJ1-3, with D possibly TRBD1 on 5 matching bases. Germline V CDR1 and CDR2: LGHNA, YNLKQL (reference sequence). This CDR3 contains 17 residues. V gave up 0 bases and J gave up 2 bases, with 14 bases separating them. The part of the CDR3 DNA that was read is TGTGCCAGCAGCCAAGATCCGGGGGGGGGTGCTGGAAATACGCTCTAT. It specifies CASSQDPGGGAGNTLY. The complete CDR3 protein is CASSQDPGGGAGNTLYF.

This clone occurred a few times. Mouse names are used for the genes. Coverage ceases 1 residue before the CDR3 finishes, and the germline J gene fills in the end. V and J are TRBV13-1 and TRBJ2-7, with D perhaps TRBD1 (6 bases). Germline V gives CDR1 NSHNY, CDR2 SYGAGN. The CDR3 totals 13 residues. Trimming shortened V by 7 bases and J by 0 bases, and 11 bases separated the two germline ends. Incomplete CDR3 DNA: TGTGCCAGCCGACAGGAGAGCTCCTATGAACAGTAC. It specifies CASRQESSYEQY. The entire CDR3 protein is CASRQESSYEQYF.

In the case of this clone: Gene names refer to mouse genes. The CDR3 goes on 1 residue after the read ends, and that part is filled in from the germline J gene. The V gene is TRBV13-2, the J gene TRBJ2-7; weak D call: TRBD1 (6 bases). The CDR3 runs 17 residues. The V gene lost 0 bases and the J gene lost 4 bases, with 20 bases spanning the gap. Germline CDR1 NNHNN, CDR2 SYGAGS (reference sequence). CDR3 sequence reads: CASGDALLRGQTYEQYF. The part of the CDR3 DNA that was read is TGTGCCAGCGGTGATGCCCTCCTCCGGGGACAAACTTATGAACAGTAC.

As for this clone: Germline and genes here are mouse. The CDR3 is cut off 1 residue early in the read; its end comes from the germline J gene. The rearrangement uses TRBV31 and TRBJ1-1; tentative D call: TRBD1 (6 bases). V shed 1 base and J shed 1 base, with 7 bases lying between them. This CDR3 contains 13 residues. Looked up from germline, CDR1 is GKSSPN and CDR2 is SITVG. The CDR3 region is CAWSPGQNTEVFF. The CDR3 bases that were read are TGTGCCTGGAGTCCGGGACAAAACACAGAAGTCTTC.

Regarding this clone: Gene labels here are mouse ones. The read ends 1 residue before the CDR3 terminus; that terminus is restored from the germline J gene. This chain uses TRBV19 with TRBJ1-3; D unresolved. The V gene's germline CDR1 is FNHDT and CDR2 SITEND (reference sequence). This CDR3 contains 15 residues. The V end lost 2 bases, the J end lost 0 bases, and 9 bases lay between the germline ends. CDR3 DNA (partial): TGTGCCAGCAGTATTTCCAGCAATTCTGGAAATACGCTCTAT. This sequence encodes CASSISSNSGNTLY. The CDR3, in full, reads CASSISSNSGNTLYF.

Worth noting for this clone: These gene names are mouse names. The read stops 1 residue short of the end of the CDR3; the missing end is completed from the germline J gene. The chain combines TRBV29 with TRBJ2-7; 9 nucleotides agree with TRBD1. With V trimmed by 2 bases and J by 5 bases, 10 bases remained unmatched. Germline CDR1 reads MSHET; CDR2 reads SYDVDS. The CDR3 spans 16 residues. Partial CDR3 DNA: TGTGCTAGCAGTTTAAGACCGGGACAGGGAGGGAATGAACAGTAC. Translation: CASSLRPGQGGNEQY. The whole CDR3 reads CASSLRPGQGGNEQYF. Using reference TRBV29 and TRBJ2-7 for the parts outside the CDR3, the full variable domain is DMKVTQMPRYLIKRMGENVLLECGQDMSHETMYWYRQDPGLGLQLIYISYDVDSNSEGDIPKGYRVSRKKREHFSLILDSAKTNQTSVYFCASSLRPGQGGNEQYFGPGTRLTVL.

Notes on this clone: Gene and germline names: mouse. With the read ending 1 residue before the CDR3 end, the germline J gene is used to fill in that end. The gene calls are TRBV20 and TRBJ2-7, with D possibly TRBD1 on 5 matching bases. V lost 6 bases to trimming and J lost 0 bases, with 9 bases between them. This CDR3 spans 12 amino acids. From germline, CDR1 is GFQATS and CDR2 STVNSAI. CDR3 residues: CGARQSSYEQYF. CDR3 DNA, as far as it was read: TGTGGTGCCCGACAGAGCTCCTATGAACAGTAC.

This clone turned up a few times. Genes here carry mouse names. The sequenced fragment ends 1 residue before the CDR3 boundary, so the rest is inferred from the germline J gene. The chain joins TRBV13-3 to TRBJ2-7, with D perhaps matching TRBD1 or TRBD2 (5 bases each). V was trimmed by 3 bases and J by 7 bases, leaving 5 bases between them. The CDR3 loop spans 10 amino acids. Per the germline V gene, CDR1 is NNHDY and CDR2 is SYVADS. The CDR3: CASSGGEQYF. Partial CDR3 DNA: TGTGCCAGCAGTGGGGGGGAACAGTAC.

This clone has more than one count but fewer than ten. Mouse names are used for the genes. The DNA read from the CDR3 is TGTGGTGCTAGGGATCCCAGGAACACCGGGCAGCTCTAC. Protein product: CGARDPRNTGQLY. The whole CDR3 sequence reads CGARDPRNTGQLYF. V is TRBV20 and J is TRBJ2-2; D call uncertain. Read sequence stops 1 residue before the CDR3 end, and the germline J gene provides the missing end. V lost 0 bases to trimming and J lost 2 bases, with 7 bases between them. This CDR3 has 14 residues. CDR1 and CDR2 (germline): GFQATS, STVNSAI.

This clone was seen a few times. Gene labels here are mouse ones. Coverage ceases 1 residue before the CDR3 finishes, and the germline J gene fills in the end. This rearrangement joins TRBV4 to TRBJ1-4, with D perhaps matching TRBD1 (5 bases). From germline, CDR1 is LGHDT and CDR2 YNNKQL (reference sequence). The CDR3 consists of 14 residues. The ends were cut back, 5 bases at V and 0 bases at J, with 7 bases in the middle. The CDR3 region is CASSRTISNERLFF. The DNA read from the CDR3 is TGTGCCAGCAGCCGGACAATTTCCAACGAAAGATTATTT.

About this clone itself: Gene names follow the mouse nomenclature. The CDR3 goes on 1 residue after the read ends, and that part is filled in from the germline J gene. This chain uses TRBV19 with TRBJ2-2; no clear D. CDR1 is FNHDT, CDR2 SITEND, per germline (reference sequence). Trimming shortened V by 0 bases and J by 4 bases, and 1 base separated the two germline ends. The CDR3 runs 12 residues. The CDR3 bases that were read are TGTGCCAGCAGTATAGGCACCGGGCAGCTCTAC. Translated, it gives CASSIGTGQLY. The full CDR3 sequence reads CASSIGTGQLYF.

To note about this clone: Gene names follow the mouse nomenclature. With the read ending 1 residue before the CDR3 end, the germline J gene is used to fill in that end. The chain carries TRBV13-3 and TRBJ1-3; no definite D call. This CDR3 is built from 12 residues. Germline-derived CDR1 and CDR2 are NNHDY and SYVADS. Trimming cost V 7 bases and J 0 bases, with 5 bases left between them. CDR3 DNA (partial): TGTGCCAGCGGGCATTCTGGAAATACGCTCTAT. Translated: CASGHSGNTLY. The CDR3, in full, reads CASGHSGNTLYF.

Turning to this clone: Any gene name here is a mouse gene name. The read finishes 1 residue shy of the CDR3 end, and the germline J gene is used to complete it. The chain links TRBV20 to TRBJ2-2; the D is unclear. The CDR3 extends over 14 amino acids. V lost 0 bases, J lost 0 bases, and 5 bases lay in between. Germline-derived CDR1 and CDR2 are GFQATS and STVNSAI. CDR3 sequence: CGAREAANTGQLYF. The sequenced part of the CDR3 DNA is TGTGGTGCTAGGGAGGCTGCAAACACCGGGCAGCTCTAC.

As for this clone: Gene names and germline match the mouse. Read coverage stops 1 residue before the CDR3 terminus; the germline J gene supplies the remainder. V gene TRBV5 combines with J gene TRBJ2-2; 7 bases map to TRBD1. Germline V gives CDR1 LGHNA, CDR2 YNLKQL (reference sequence). This CDR3 contains 16 residues. After removal of 1 base from V and 0 bases from J, the junction contained 2 bases not matched to a gene. The part of the CDR3 DNA that was read is TGTGCCAGCAGCCAAGGACAGGGCCCAAACACCGGGCAGCTCTAC. Its translation is CASSQGQGPNTGQLY. The whole CDR3 sequence reads CASSQGQGPNTGQLYF.

This clone was observed a single time. The genes and germline here are from mouse. The read finishes 1 residue shy of the CDR3 end, and the germline J gene is used to complete it. The chain combines TRBV13-2 with TRBJ2-2, with TRBD2 identical over 11 bases. CDR1 is NNHNN and CDR2 is SYGAGS in the germline V gene (reference sequence). This CDR3 is built from 18 residues. Trimming at V came to 3 bases and at J to 0 bases, leaving 7 bases not matched to a gene. CDR3 bases read: TGTGCCAGCGGTGCCGCCCGGGACTGGGGGACAAACACCGGGCAGCTCTAC. Translated, it gives CASGAARDWGTNTGQLY. The full CDR3 protein reads CASGAARDWGTNTGQLYF.

About this clone: Gene names refer to mouse genes. The read is 1 residue too short to cover the CDR3 end, so that end is filled in from the germline J gene. The chain employs TRBV3 and TRBJ1-2; perhaps TRBD1 as D (5 bases). V was pared by 0 bases and J by 4 bases, with 9 bases between. The CDR3 is made up of 14 amino acids. Per germline, CDR1 SNHLY and CDR2 FYNGKV (reference sequence). CDR3 residues: CASSLAGAGSDYTF. The covered CDR3 bases are TGTGCCAGCAGCTTAGCTGGGGCAGGCTCCGACTACACC.